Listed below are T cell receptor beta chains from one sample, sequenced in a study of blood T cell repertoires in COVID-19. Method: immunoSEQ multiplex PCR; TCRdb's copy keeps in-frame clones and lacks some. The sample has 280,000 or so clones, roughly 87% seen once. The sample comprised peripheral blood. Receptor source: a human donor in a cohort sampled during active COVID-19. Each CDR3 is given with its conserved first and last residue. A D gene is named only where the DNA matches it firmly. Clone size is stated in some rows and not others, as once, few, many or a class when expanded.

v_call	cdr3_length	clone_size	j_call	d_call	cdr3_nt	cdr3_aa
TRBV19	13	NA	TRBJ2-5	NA	TGTGCCAGTAGTTGGGCATACCAAGAGACCCAGTACTTC	CASSWAYQETQYF
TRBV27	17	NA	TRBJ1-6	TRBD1	TGTGCCAGCAGTTTTCTCCTCACCGGGACAGCCAATTCACCCCTCCACTTT	CASSFLLTGTANSPLHF
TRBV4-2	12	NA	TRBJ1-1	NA	TGTGCCAGCAGCCCCGCCAGCACTGAAGCTTTCTTT	CASSPASTEAFF
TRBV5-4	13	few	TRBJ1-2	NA	TGTGCCAGCAGCTTGGTACCCCGGGATGGCTACACCTTC	CASSLVPRDGYTF
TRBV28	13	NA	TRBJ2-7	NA	TGTGCCATCGGGCAGACTATCTCCTACGAGCAGTACTTC	CAIGQTISYEQYF
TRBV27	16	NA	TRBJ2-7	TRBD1	TGTGCCAGCAGTTACAGGACAGGGGTTACCTCCTACGAGCAGTACTTC	CASSYRTGVTSYEQYF
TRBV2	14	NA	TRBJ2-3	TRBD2	TGTGCCATCGCGAAAGGTAGCGGGGGAGATACGCAGTATTTT	CAIAKGSGGDTQYF
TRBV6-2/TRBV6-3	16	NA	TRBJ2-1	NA	TGTGCCAGCAGGCCTCCGAGGGGGACCCTCTTCAATGAGCAGTTCTTC	CASRPPRGTLFNEQFF
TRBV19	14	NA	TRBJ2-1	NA	TGTGCCAGTAGTATGGCTTTGCGGGCTCATGAGCAGTTCTTC	CASSMALRAHEQFF
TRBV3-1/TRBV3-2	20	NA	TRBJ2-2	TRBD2	TGTGCCAGCAGCCAAGAACCTCAGGGACTAGCGGGATTCAACACCGGGGAGCTGTTTTTT	CASSQEPQGLAGFNTGELFF
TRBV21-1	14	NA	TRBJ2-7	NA	TGTGCCAGCATACTAACCGGGACAGACTACGAGCAGTACTTC	CASILTGTDYEQYF
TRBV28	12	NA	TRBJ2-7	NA	TGTGCCAGCAGTTACCAACTCTACGAGCAGTACTTC	CASSYQLYEQYF
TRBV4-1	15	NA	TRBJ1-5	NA	TGCGCCAGCAGCCAAGGACAGTATAGCAATCAGCCCCAGCATTTT	CASSQGQYSNQPQHF
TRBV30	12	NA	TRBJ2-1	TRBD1	TGTGCCTGGGGGGACAGGGTGCATGAGCAGTTCTTC	CAWGDRVHEQFF
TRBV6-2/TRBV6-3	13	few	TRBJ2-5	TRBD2	TGTGCCAGCAGTCGGGAGGCGAGGGGGACCCAGTACTTC	CASSREARGTQYF
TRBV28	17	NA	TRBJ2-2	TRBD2	TGTGCCAGCAGTCTAACGGGGGGTCGATGGATCACCGGGGAGCTGTTTTTT	CASSLTGGRWITGELFF
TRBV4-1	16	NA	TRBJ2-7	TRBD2	TGCGCCAGCAGCCGGGGATCCGGGACTAGGGGGTACGAGCAGTACTTC	CASSRGSGTRGYEQYF
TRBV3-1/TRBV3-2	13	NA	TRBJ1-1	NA	TGTGCCAGCAGCCAGCTGGAGTACACTGAAGCTTTCTTT	CASSQLEYTEAFF
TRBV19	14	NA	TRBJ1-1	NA	TGTGCCACAACCTGGCAGGGGATGAACACTGAAGCTTTCTTT	CATTWQGMNTEAFF
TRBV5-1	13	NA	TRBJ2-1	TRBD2	TGCGCCAGCACTACCCTAGCGGACAATGAGCAGTTCTTC	CASTTLADNEQFF
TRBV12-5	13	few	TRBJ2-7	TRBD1	TGTGCTAGTGGTTTGGGGACAGGTTTCGAGCAGTACTTC	CASGLGTGFEQYF
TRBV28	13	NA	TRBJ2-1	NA	TGTGCCAGCGAGGAGGGTCTCTACAATGAGCAGTTCTTC	CASEEGLYNEQFF
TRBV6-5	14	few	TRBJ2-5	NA	TGTGCCATACGGGACTCCATCTTCCAAGAGACCCAGTACTTC	CAIRDSIFQETQYF